The T cell receptor (beta chain) described here comes from a study of early T cells in non-severe SARS-CoV-2 infection (dated by TCRdb to the early 2020s). About the study as a whole: Because TCR sequencing was done on bulk RNA from unsorted whole blood, the alpha and beta chains could not be paired.

This clonotype appeared many times. Its cognate antigen has yet to be identified. No much larger clone is present one base from it, and per-base qualities are unavailable. Libraries were built with 5' RACE. Sequenced on a NextSeq 500. The TCR library protocol attached unique molecular identifiers to individual cDNA molecules to correct for sequencing error and PCR bias. Sequencing covered both TCR alpha and beta chains, and within each sample the abundances of alpha and beta sequences were tightly co-correlated. For the original study's pipeline: Decombinator V4 was used to annotate TCR sequences for V gene, J gene and CDR3. Expanded TCRs were defined as changing significantly between any two time points under a Poisson model with p below 0.0001. Abundances of TCRs were expressed as counts per million after normalisation to the total number of TCRs sequenced in each sample. TRAV1-2 paired with TRAJ12, TRAJ20 or TRAJ33 defined MAIT TCRs, while TRAV10 paired with TRAJ18 defined iNKT TCRs. VDJdb, accessed 1 November 2021, was searched for CMV, EBV and SARS-CoV-2 annotated TCRs, with TCRs annotated for multiple antigens excluded. The public sequencing data were trimmed at Q25 with fastp and processed into clonotypes with MiXCR by TCRdb, which kept only in-frame beta chains. Rows matching on CDR3 protein sequence are summarized as one entry with the most common DNA and genes. TCRdb, not the original authors, processed these V and J calls. This sample lists under 85,000 distinct CDR3 sequences; around 10% were detected once. The ten largest clonotypes hold 15% to 18% of the sample.

Overall results and qualifications from the work: VDJdb matching was skewed toward anti-spike CD8 responses and likely underestimated virus-specific expansions, missing private and CD4 specificities.

V drops 4 bases and J drops 4 bases, leaving 14 bases in between. The germline V gene gives CDR1 as SGHRS and CDR2 as YFSETQ. Taken from cysteine to phenylalanine, the CDR3 has 15 residues. Only CDR3 DNA remains: 45 bases, in frame from the first base. The study was a case-control design nested within a healthcare worker cohort in London, UK, with weekly nasopharyngeal swab PCR tests and blood sampling. Healthcare workers were enrolled in the week of the UK lockdown, from 23 to 31 March 2020, and were followed every week for up to roughly 15 weeks. The sample consisted of whole blood, taken at baseline. This clonotype was sampled from an adult who was a healthcare worker with PCR-confirmed SARS-CoV-2 infection or an uninfected control (not recorded which). The donor label of this sample is uncertain. The rearrangement joined TRBV5-1 to TRBJ2-2; a tentative D call is TRBD2 (5 bases match). The DNA sequence is as follows: TGCGCCAGCAGCGAAAATTTGGGGAGCACCGGGGAGCTGTTTTTT. Translated, this is CASSENLGSTGELFF.